This passage covers 14 T cell receptor beta chains from one sample sequenced in a study of CD8+ T cells in alopecia areata. cDNA reverse transcribed from extracted RNA served as the sequencing template. Assay: immunoSEQ multiplex PCR; the TCRdb copy retains only in-frame clones and omits some. The sample contains roughly 200,000 clones, roughly 65% of which appear only once. The specimen was CD4+ T cells sorted from blood, collected at week 0. The receptors originated from a human donor with alopecia areata.

This clone came up once. The gene calls are TRBV4-3 and TRBJ2-7, with D hard to call. Germline V gene data show CDR1 as LGHNA and CDR2 as YSLEER. The CDR3 sequence is 15 residues long. The germline V and J ends were trimmed by 1 base and 3 bases, with 13 bases remaining between them. CDR3 in amino acids: CASSQVTRPDYEQYF. The CDR3, as DNA: TGCGCCAGCAGCCAAGTAACGCGGCCAGACTACGAGCAGTACTTC.

J is TRBJ2-1 and V is TRBV11-2, with D perhaps TRBD2 (5 bases). The CDR3 contains 11 residues. The V gene lost 5 bases and the J gene lost 8 bases, with 7 bases spanning the gap. The germline CDR1 and CDR2 sequences are SGHAT and FQNNGV. The CDR3 DNA follows: TGTGCCAGCAGCCCGAGGGATGAGCAGTTCTTC. This gives the protein CASSPRDEQFF.

The chain uses TRBV9 and TRBJ2-7, with D perhaps TRBD1 (5 bases). The CDR3 is 15 residues long. Looked up from germline, CDR1 is SGDLS and CDR2 is YYNGEE. Trimming left V 2 bases short and J 2 bases short, with 14 bases between. CDR3 sequence reads: CASSVTWGSTYEQYF. The CDR3 DNA reads TGTGCCAGCAGCGTTACTTGGGGCAGCACCTACGAGCAGTACTTC.

This clone turned up a few times. The CDR3: CSASKGALYEQYF. CDR3 coding DNA: TGCAGCGCCAGCAAGGGGGCCCTCTACGAGCAGTACTTC. The rearrangement joins TRBV29-1 to TRBJ2-7, with 7 nucleotides matching TRBD1. After removal of 7 bases from V and 3 bases from J, the junction contained 9 bases not matched to a gene. CDR1 and CDR2 from the germline V gene are SQVTM and ANQGSEA. This CDR3 has 13 amino acids.

The J gene is TRBJ1-2, the V gene TRBV30; D unclear. Between the trimmed V and J ends, which lost 4 bases and 4 bases, there was a span of 10 bases. Germline loops: CDR1 GTSNPN, CDR2 SVGIG (reference sequence). The CDR3 covers 12 residues. The CDR3: CAWKGSPYGYTF. The CDR3 coding sequence is TGTGCCTGGAAGGGCAGCCCCTATGGCTACACCTTC.

The chain recombines TRBV7-2 with TRBJ2-3; D unresolved. Trimming took 4 bases from V and 6 from J, leaving 8 bases between them. This CDR3 is 12 amino acids long. Germline-derived CDR1 and CDR2 are SGHTA and FQGNSA. The CDR3 loop reads CASSWMSDTQYF. The CDR3 coding sequence is TGTGCCAGCAGCTGGATGTCCGATACGCAGTATTTT.

CDR3 in amino acids: CATSRFPGWLNEKLFF. As DNA, the CDR3 is TGTGCCACCAGCCGTTTCCCGGGGTGGCTAAATGAAAAACTGTTTTTT. The chain recombines TRBV15 with TRBJ1-4; no definite D call. Germline CDR1 LNHNV, CDR2 YYDKDF (reference sequence). V lost 5 bases, J lost 5 bases, and 18 bases lay in between. This CDR3 contains 16 residues.

The chain is built from TRBV5-1 and TRBJ2-5; TRBD1 might be the D (6 bases). Germline CDR1 and CDR2: SGHRS and YFSETQ. This CDR3 is built from 14 residues. Trimming left V 2 bases short and J 7 bases short, with 15 bases between. For the CDR3, the DNA is TGCGCCAGCAGCTTAAATGCAGGGGCCAGGACCCAGTACTTC. The encoded protein is CASSLNAGARTQYF.

The rearrangement uses TRBV4-2 and TRBJ2-6, with D possibly being TRBD2 (5 bases). CDR1 is LGHNA, CDR2 YNFKEQ, per germline. The CDR3 spans 15 residues. V dropped 4 bases and J dropped 1 base, with 8 bases sitting between them. The CDR3 is CASSLPGSGANVLTF. CDR3 bases: TGTGCCAGCAGCCTACCGGGATCTGGGGCCAACGTCCTGACTTTC.

This clone has only one observation. This sequence joins TRBV4-1 and TRBJ1-2; TRBD1 aligns across 7 bases. Germline V gives CDR1 MGHRA, CDR2 YSYEKL. This CDR3 comprises 15 residues. V lost 0 bases, J lost 3 bases, and 4 bases stayed unmatched. CDR3: CASSQESTGDYGYTF. DNA for the CDR3: TGCGCCAGCAGCCAAGAGTCCACAGGGGACTATGGCTACACCTTC.

V and J are TRBV5-4 and TRBJ1-1; 7 nucleotides line up with TRBD1. The CDR3 has 15 residues. The ends lost 0 bases at V and 6 bases at J; junction bases unmatched: 8. The V gene's germline CDR1 is SGHNT and CDR2 YYREEE (reference sequence). The CDR3 loop is CASSLDYRGSSEAFF. The CDR3 DNA follows: TGTGCCAGCAGCTTGGATTACAGGGGCTCGTCTGAAGCTTTCTTT.

The V gene is TRBV19, the J gene TRBJ2-7; possible D gene TRBD1, 6 bases. The CDR3 is 14 residues long. The ends were cut back, 4 bases at V and 5 bases at J, with 15 bases in the middle. Germline CDR1 is LNHDA and CDR2 is SQIVND (reference sequence). CDR3 in amino acids: CASSSQQGFDEQYF. The CDR3 DNA reads as TGTGCCAGTAGTAGCCAACAGGGTTTCGACGAGCAGTACTTC.

V and J are TRBV7-6 and TRBJ2-6, with D uncertain. This CDR3 is built from 15 residues. Germline V gene sequence: CDR1 SGHVS, CDR2 FNYEAQ. Trimming took 2 bases from V and 0 from J, leaving 5 bases between them. CDR3 in amino acids: CASSLWGSGANVLTF. CDR3 in DNA: TGTGCCAGCAGCTTATGGGGCTCTGGGGCCAACGTCCTGACTTTC.

The chain joins TRBV14 to TRBJ2-5; maybe TRBD2 (5 bases). Germline assignment: CDR1 SGHDN and CDR2 FVKESK. V was shortened by 1 base and J by 3 bases, with 12 bases between the two germline ends. The CDR3 has 15 residues. CDR3 amino acids: CASSQVGRREETQYF. The CDR3 DNA sequence: TGTGCCAGCAGCCAAGTGGGCAGGCGGGAAGAGACCCAGTACTTC. Drawing the rest from reference TRBV14 and TRBJ2-5, the complete variable domain is EAGVTQFPSHSVIEKGQTVTLRCDPISGHDNLYWYRRVMGKEIKFLLHFVKESKQDESGMPNNRFLAERTGGTYSTLKVQPAELEDSGVYFCASSQVGRREETQYFGPGTRLLVL.